One and the same sample provided the 14 T cell receptor beta chains below, sequenced in a study of early T cells in non-severe SARS-CoV-2 infection. Via MiXCR, TCRdb re-called the 5' RACE reads, giving one row per CDR3 protein. Here the sample spans some 59,000 distinct CDR3 sequences, about 10% being singletons. Sequencing used whole blood. The receptors here all came from an adult who was a healthcare worker with PCR-confirmed SARS-CoV-2 infection or an uninfected control (not recorded which).

At least ten counts were recorded for this clonotype. V usage is TRBV6-5 and J usage is TRBJ2-7; possibly TRBD2 for D (6 bases). The CDR3 covers 17 residues. Germline lookup yields CDR1 MNHEY and CDR2 SVGAGI. Trimming shortened V by 6 bases and J by 4 bases, and 25 bases separated the two germline ends. The CDR3 DNA is TGTGCCAGCAGACCCGGGACTCAAAACTATGGGCCTTACGAGCAGTACTTC. It encodes CASRPGTQNYGPYEQYF.

This clonotype was observed a handful of times. This rearrangement joins TRBV2 to TRBJ2-2; D perhaps matches TRBD1 (6 bases). The germline CDR1 and CDR2 sequences are SNHLY and FYNNEI. The CDR3 consists of 14 residues. V gave up 7 bases and J gave up 5 bases, with 14 bases separating them. DNA of the CDR3: TGTGCCAGCAAGGTCAGGGGAAGGACCGGGGAGCTGTTTTTT. Amino acids: CASKVRGRTGELFF. The variable domain in full, with the rest retrieved from reference TRBV2 and TRBJ2-2, is EPEVTQTPSHQVTQMGQEVILRCVPISNHLYFYWYRQILGQKVEFLVSFYNNEISEKSEIFDDQFSVERPDGSNFTLKIRSTKLEDSAMYFCASKVRGRTGELFFGEGSRLTVL.

The V gene is TRBV5-5, the J gene TRBJ2-2; perhaps TRBD1 as D (5 bases). The CDR3 totals 15 residues. Trimming took 2 bases from V and 3 from J, leaving 11 bases between them. Looked up from germline, CDR1 is SGHKS and CDR2 is YYEKEE (reference sequence). CDR3 coding DNA: TGTGCCAGCAGCTTCGGCAGGGCGGACACCGGGGAGCTGTTTTTT. As protein: CASSFGRADTGELFF.

The V call is TRBV6-2 or TRBV6-3, the J call TRBJ2-1, with D unclear. Germline CDR1 and CDR2: MNHEY and SVGEGT. Trimming cost V 0 bases and J 4 bases, with 7 bases left between them. The CDR3 extends over 14 amino acids. CDR3 nucleotides: TGTGCCAGCAGTTACTCGAATAGTTACAATGAGCAGTTCTTC. It translates to CASSYSNSYNEQFF.

This clonotype was found many times. This sequence joins TRBV12-5 and TRBJ1-1; maybe TRBD1 (5 bases). Between the trimmed V and J ends, which lost 7 bases and 5 bases, there was a span of 14 bases. This CDR3 region has 13 residues. Germline CDR1 reads LGHNT; CDR2 reads FRNRAP. CDR3 DNA sequence: TGTGCTAGTGAACCAGGTCGGGGGACTGAAGCTTTCTTT. It encodes CASEPGRGTEAFF.

This clonotype was found a few times. The chain recombines TRBV18 with TRBJ2-5, with 7 bases identical to TRBD1. This CDR3 contains 15 residues. Germline-derived CDR1 and CDR2 are KGHSH and LQKENI. V lost 2 bases, J lost 1 base, and 4 bases stayed unmatched. As DNA, the CDR3 is TGTGCCAGCTCACCAATCCGGACAGGCCAAGAGACCCAGTACTTC. Translating it yields CASSPIRTGQETQYF.

This rearrangement joins TRBV10-2 to TRBJ2-3; D might be TRBD2 (6 bases). Germline V CDR1 and CDR2: WSHSY, SAAADI. With 7 bases removed from V and 2 bases from J, the gap between germline ends came to 19 bases. This CDR3 has 16 residues. DNA for the CDR3: TGCGCCAGCACCGGGGGACTTCGCGGAGTCACAGATACGCAGTATTTT. The encoded protein is CASTGGLRGVTDTQYF.

This clonotype turned up a few times. The CDR3 nucleotides are TGTGCCAGCAGTTACTCGGGACCCCGTCGCACAGATACGCAGTATTTT. Protein: CASSYSGPRRTDTQYF. V gene TRBV6-6 combines with J gene TRBJ2-3; D is possibly TRBD1 or TRBD2 (5 bases each). This CDR3 has 16 amino acids. V was trimmed by 0 bases and J by 1 base, leaving 11 bases between them. Germline CDR1 reads MNHNY; CDR2 reads SVGAGI (reference sequence).

This clonotype came up a few times. The chain uses TRBV10-3 and TRBJ2-1; 9 nucleotides match TRBD1. This CDR3 is built from 16 residues. The J segment lost 7 bases and the V segment lost 4 bases, leaving 11 bases of the junction unmatched. Germline V gives CDR1 ENHRY, CDR2 SYGVKD. The CDR3 DNA is TGTGCCATCAGTGGCCGGGACAGGGTGCGCGGGAATGAGCAGTTCTTC. Residues: CAISGRDRVRGNEQFF.

There are a few counts of this clonotype. The chain uses TRBV7-9 and TRBJ2-3; 7 bases are shared with TRBD2. V trimming: 3 bases; J trimming: 11 bases; junction bases outside the gene matches: 11. CDR3 length: 14 amino acids. From germline, CDR1 is SEHNR and CDR2 FQNEAQ (reference sequence). The CDR3: CASSFIGLETRQYF. The CDR3 nucleotides read TGTGCCAGCAGCTTTATTGGACTAGAAACCCGGCAGTATTTT.

This clonotype has just a few counts. The chain recombines TRBV20-1 with TRBJ1-5; maybe TRBD1 (5 bases). The CDR3 has 14 amino acids. Germline assignment: CDR1 DFQATT and CDR2 SNEGSKA (reference sequence). The germline V and J ends were trimmed by 5 bases and 3 bases, with 14 bases remaining between them. CDR3: CSAGYGRDNQPQHF. The CDR3 region has the DNA TGCAGTGCTGGCTATGGCAGGGACAATCAGCCCCAGCATTTT.

This clonotype was detected many times. The chain carries TRBV7-7 and TRBJ2-1, with D hard to call. Trimming took 4 bases from V and 14 from J, leaving 18 bases between them. This CDR3 is built from 13 residues. In germline, CDR1 is SSHAT, CDR2 FNYEAQ (reference sequence). The CDR3 loop reads CASSSRPRSRKFF. Written as DNA, the CDR3 is TGTGCCAGCAGCTCCCGCCCAAGAAGCCGTAAGTTCTTC.

This clonotype was counted at least ten times. The CDR3 DNA sequence: TGTGCCAGCAGTTTCCGACCGGGACTAGCGGGAGTTTGTGAGCAGTTCTTC. Its protein product is CASSFRPGLAGVCEQFF. V usage is TRBV12-3 or TRBV12-4 and J usage is TRBJ2-1, with 14 bases aligning to TRBD2. Losses at the gene ends were 3 bases for V and 9 bases for J; bases not matched to a gene: 10. The CDR3 consists of 17 residues.

This clonotype was seen only a few times. The chain couples TRBV3-1 to TRBJ2-2; unclear D gene. The ends were cut back, 0 bases at V and 0 bases at J, with 8 bases in the middle. The V gene's germline CDR1 is LGHDT and CDR2 YNNKEL (reference sequence). The CDR3 contains 16 residues. The CDR3 loop reads CASSQDWTTNTGELFF. In DNA, the CDR3 is TGTGCCAGCAGCCAAGATTGGACCACGAACACCGGGGAGCTGTTTTTT.